Below are 7 T cell receptor beta chains sequenced from a single sample in a study of radiation and T cells in renal cell carcinoma. Time point meaning: blood 4 weeks post-SBRT, at nephrectomy. Sample treatment: 15 Gy SBRT to primary tumor, nephrectomy 4 weeks later. TCRdb's table, derived via immunoSEQ multiplex PCR, lists solely in-frame clones and lacks some. Among about 78,000 clones listed, nearly 90% were seen once. This sample comprised blood, obtained from a patient whose treatment included radiotherapy and nephrectomy. Receptors were obtained from a woman in her 70s with renal cell carcinoma.

The CDR3: CATSQGSSYEQYF. In DNA form, the CDR3 reads TGTGCCACATCACAGGGGAGCTCCTACGAGCAGTACTTC. This chain joins TRBV28 and TRBJ2-7; 7 positions match TRBD1. Germline V lookup: CDR1 MDHEN, CDR2 SYDVKM. Unmatched junction bases numbered 6, after V lost 10 bases and J lost 0 bases. This CDR3 comprises 13 residues.

The genes are TRBV5-1 and TRBJ2-1; 9 nucleotides line up with TRBD2. V was clipped by 5 bases and J by 8 bases; unmatched bases: 11. Germline V gives CDR1 SGHRS, CDR2 YFSETQ. This CDR3 is 15 amino acids long. The CDR3 protein is CASSSAGGAGYEQFF. Written as DNA, the CDR3 is TGCGCCAGCAGTTCAGCGGGGGGAGCCGGTTATGAGCAGTTCTTC.

About this clone: The same CDR3 can be traced to other DNA sequences in this sample. The chain has TRBV5-1 and TRBJ2-5, with D unclear. V was pared by 0 bases and J by 2 bases, with 2 bases between. CDR1 and CDR2 from the germline V gene are SGHRS and YFSETQ. The CDR3 is 12 residues long. Written as DNA, the CDR3 is TGCGCCAGCAGCTTGGGTCAAGAGACCCAGTACTTC. It yields the protein CASSLGQETQYF.

This chain uses TRBV27 with TRBJ2-7, with D perhaps matching TRBD1 (6 bases). Germline CDR1 and CDR2: MNHEY and SMNVEV (reference sequence). The CDR3 covers 15 residues. With 2 bases removed from V and 5 bases from J, the gap between germline ends came to 16 bases. The CDR3 here is CASSLQGSRKNEQYF. The DNA for the CDR3 is TGTGCCAGCAGTTTACAGGGGTCACGCAAAAACGAGCAGTACTTC.

The chain joins TRBV5-1 to TRBJ1-2; D not certain. Germline V CDR1 and CDR2: SGHRS, YFSETQ. CDR3 size: 16 residues. Deletions cut 3 bases from V and 4 bases from J, with 19 bases between. This CDR3 is CASSWYNSENRYGYTF. CDR3 nucleotides: TGCGCCAGCAGCTGGTACAATTCGGAAAACCGCTATGGCTACACCTTC.

The rearrangement links TRBV7-9 to TRBJ1-1; unclear D gene. Germline V gene lookup returns CDR1 SEHNR and CDR2 FQNEAQ (reference sequence). The CDR3 extends over 14 amino acids. Between the trimmed V and J ends, which lost 5 bases and 1 base, there was a span of 11 bases. In DNA, the CDR3 is TGTGCCAGCAGCGGGGAAGGCTGGAACACTGAAGCTTTCTTT. This gives the protein CASSGEGWNTEAFF.

This clone appeared once. The rearrangement links TRBV27 to TRBJ2-1, with D tentatively TRBD2 (6 bases). Trimming removed 4 bases from V and 6 bases from J, with 10 bases in between. Germline V gene data show CDR1 as MNHEY and CDR2 as SMNVEV (reference sequence). CDR3 size: 13 residues. CDR3 in DNA: TGTGCCAGCAGTTCCGGACTAACCAATGAGCAGTTCTTC. Its protein is CASSSGLTNEQFF.